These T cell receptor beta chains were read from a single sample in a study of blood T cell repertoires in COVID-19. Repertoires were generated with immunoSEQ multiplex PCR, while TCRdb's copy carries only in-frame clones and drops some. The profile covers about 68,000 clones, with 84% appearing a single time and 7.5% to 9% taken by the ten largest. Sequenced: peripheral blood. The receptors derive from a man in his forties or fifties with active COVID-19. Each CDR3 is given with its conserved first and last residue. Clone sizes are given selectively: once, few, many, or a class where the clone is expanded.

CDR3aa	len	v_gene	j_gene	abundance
CASSQVGTRGNNQPQHF	17	TRBV4-1	TRBJ1-5	-
CSAKGGGVYEQYF	13	TRBV29-1	TRBJ2-7	-
CASSLNSNQPQHF	13	TRBV6-5	TRBJ1-5	-
CASSLGLGGTAPYGYTF	17	TRBV27	TRBJ1-2	-
CASSPGTGVGELFF	14	TRBV11-2	TRBJ2-2	-
CASSYGRERWDEQFF	15	TRBV6-6	TRBJ2-1	once
CASTSGHNEQFF	12	TRBV27	TRBJ2-1	-
CAISEGLAGATDTQYF	16	TRBV10-3	TRBJ2-3	-
CASSLAGGAETQYF	14	TRBV6-2/TRBV6-3	TRBJ2-5	-
CSAGGGDEQFF	11	TRBV29-1	TRBJ2-1	few
CASSLRGLGTDTQYF	15	TRBV27	TRBJ2-3	-
CASSPPLLTVRPPYEQYF	18	TRBV18	TRBJ2-7	-
CASSRTRDEQFF	12	TRBV5-4	TRBJ2-1	once
CASSPPGLAGGGDTQYF	17	TRBV27	TRBJ2-3	-
CASSQGLGQYF	11	TRBV6-2/TRBV6-3	TRBJ2-7	-
CASSQSGIHGYTF	13	TRBV14	TRBJ1-2	-
CGGRSGANVLTF	12	TRBV29-1	TRBJ2-6	-
CASSSEQGAYGYTF	14	TRBV18	TRBJ1-2	-
CAEERRRRKNSPLHF	15	TRBV6-4	TRBJ1-6	once
CASSFSLGAHEQYF	14	TRBV7-9	TRBJ2-7	few
CASSALAANYNEQFF	15	TRBV9	TRBJ2-1	-
CASSFLAAGELFF	13	TRBV6-5	TRBJ2-2	few
CACPSSGSFATQYF	14	TRBV30	TRBJ2-3	-
CASSLVESANTGELFF	16	TRBV5-6	TRBJ2-2	-
CASSPRTSVHEQYF	14	TRBV28	TRBJ2-7	-
CASSVTSGGDEQYF	14	TRBV2	TRBJ2-7	-
CASRAGVEPSEQFF	14	TRBV2	TRBJ2-1	-
CASSLGQGHEQYF	13	TRBV5-1	TRBJ2-7	-
CASIQGGSPLHF	12	TRBV6-5	TRBJ1-6	-
CASSPEALGYEQYF	14	TRBV18	TRBJ2-7	-
CASSYAQVSHEQYF	14	TRBV6-6	TRBJ2-7	few
CASSVAHGTVNYGYTF	16	TRBV9	TRBJ1-2	-
CASSSMGLSDNEQFF	15	TRBV6-5	TRBJ2-1	-
CASSGDRDINGYTF	14	TRBV6-5	TRBJ1-2	-
CASSDQQGTGNTIYF	15	TRBV9	TRBJ1-3	-
CASSLMGGPYEQYF	14	TRBV5-1	TRBJ2-7	-
CASSEVSTEETQYF	14	TRBV23-1	TRBJ2-5	-
CATTSGTGGNQPQHF	15	TRBV18	TRBJ1-5	-
CASSQTSGRAHEQYF	15	TRBV5-1	TRBJ2-7	-
CASSVTSGGGLETQYF	16	TRBV5-1	TRBJ2-5	-
CASSRFPGSPGGLDSNQPQHF	21	TRBV19	TRBJ1-5	-
CASSLSGLDVKQYF	14	TRBV7-6	TRBJ2-7	-
CASSLKLAGGYNEQFF	16	TRBV5-1	TRBJ2-1	-
CATSRPPGLAGYNEQFF	17	TRBV15	TRBJ2-1	-
CSASLTGGYNEQFF	14	TRBV20-1	TRBJ2-1	few
CASSIVALAGGSYNEQFF	18	TRBV19	TRBJ2-1	-
CASSADTTNEKLFF	14	TRBV2	TRBJ1-4	-
CASSPSMNTEAFF	13	TRBV27	TRBJ1-1	-
CAWSKGGNQPQHF	13	TRBV30	TRBJ1-5	-
CASSSLKRGNNNEQFF	16	TRBV27	TRBJ2-1	-
CASSSLFTDTQYF	13	TRBV12-3/TRBV12-4	TRBJ2-3	-
CASSSRTSEAQYF	13	TRBV5-4	TRBJ2-5	-
CASSQGFRATGELFF	15	TRBV11-2	TRBJ2-2	-
CASSTTPGQGKNIQYF	16	TRBV7-2	TRBJ2-4	once
CASTVKTGTEYEQYF	15	TRBV7-9	TRBJ2-7	few
CASSLQGISYTF	12	TRBV25-1	TRBJ1-2	-
CASSSGLAVTDTQYF	15	TRBV7-8	TRBJ2-3	-
CASSESSGTEKSVQYF	16	TRBV10-1	TRBJ2-4	once